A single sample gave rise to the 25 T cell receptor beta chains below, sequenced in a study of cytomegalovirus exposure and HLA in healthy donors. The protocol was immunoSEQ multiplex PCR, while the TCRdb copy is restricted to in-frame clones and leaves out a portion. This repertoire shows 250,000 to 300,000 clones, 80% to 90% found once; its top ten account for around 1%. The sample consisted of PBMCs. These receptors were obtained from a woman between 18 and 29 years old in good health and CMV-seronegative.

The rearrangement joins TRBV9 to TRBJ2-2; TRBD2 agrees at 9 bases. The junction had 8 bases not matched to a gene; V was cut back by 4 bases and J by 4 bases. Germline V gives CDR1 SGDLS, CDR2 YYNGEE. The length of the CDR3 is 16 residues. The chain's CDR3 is CASSPGLSGGTGELFF. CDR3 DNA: TGTGCCAGCAGCCCAGGGCTTAGCGGGGGCACCGGGGAGCTGTTTTTT.

CDR3 DNA sequence: TGCGCCAGCAGCGCGGGCCTTAGGGAGACCCAGTACTTC. It codes for CASSAGLRETQYF. V is TRBV5-1 and J is TRBJ2-5, with D perhaps TRBD2 (5 bases). CDR3 length: 13 amino acids. V gave up 4 bases and J gave up 5 bases, with 12 bases separating them. Germline V gene lookup returns CDR1 SGHRS and CDR2 YFSETQ.

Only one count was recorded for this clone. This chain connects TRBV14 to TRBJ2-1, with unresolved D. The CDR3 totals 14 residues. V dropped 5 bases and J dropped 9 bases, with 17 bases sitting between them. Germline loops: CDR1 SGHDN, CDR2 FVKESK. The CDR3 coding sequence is TGTGCCAGCAGCACGACCCCGTTGGTAGCTGAGCAGTTCTTC. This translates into CASSTTPLVAEQFF.

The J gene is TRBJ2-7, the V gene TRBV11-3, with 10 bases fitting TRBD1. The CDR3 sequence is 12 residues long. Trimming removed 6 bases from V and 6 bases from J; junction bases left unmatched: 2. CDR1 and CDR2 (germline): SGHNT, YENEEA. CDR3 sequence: CASRWTGGEQYF. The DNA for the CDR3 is TGTGCCAGCAGGTGGACAGGGGGCGAGCAGTACTTC.

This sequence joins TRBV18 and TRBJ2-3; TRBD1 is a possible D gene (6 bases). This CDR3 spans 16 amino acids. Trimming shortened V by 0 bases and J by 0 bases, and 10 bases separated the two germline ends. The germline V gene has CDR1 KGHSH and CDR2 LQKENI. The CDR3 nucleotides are TGTGCCAGCTCACCACCGACAGGTACTAGCACAGATACGCAGTATTTT. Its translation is CASSPPTGTSTDTQYF.

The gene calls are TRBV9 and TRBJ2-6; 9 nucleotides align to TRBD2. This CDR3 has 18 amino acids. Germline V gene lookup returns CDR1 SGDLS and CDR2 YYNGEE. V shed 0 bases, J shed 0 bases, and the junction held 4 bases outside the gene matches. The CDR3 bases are TGTGCCAGCAGCGTAGGGTTAGCGGGAGACTCTGGGGCCAACGTCCTGACTTTC. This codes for CASSVGLAGDSGANVLTF.

The CDR3 reads CASSDNRQGGGNEQFF. CDR3 nucleotide sequence: TGTGCCAGCAGTGATAACCGACAGGGTGGTGGCAATGAGCAGTTCTTC. The chain carries TRBV6-1 and TRBJ2-1, with 7 positions matching TRBD1. This CDR3 region has 16 residues. Unmatched junction bases numbered 11, after V lost 3 bases and J lost 6 bases. CDR1 and CDR2 from the germline V gene are MNHNS and SASEGT.

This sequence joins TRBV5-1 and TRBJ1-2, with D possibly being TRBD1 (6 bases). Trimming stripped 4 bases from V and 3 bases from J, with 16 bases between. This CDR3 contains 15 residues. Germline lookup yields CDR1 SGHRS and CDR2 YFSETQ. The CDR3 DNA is TGCGCCAGCAGCAACGACCGGGACAATCACTATGGCTACACCTTC. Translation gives CASSNDRDNHYGYTF.

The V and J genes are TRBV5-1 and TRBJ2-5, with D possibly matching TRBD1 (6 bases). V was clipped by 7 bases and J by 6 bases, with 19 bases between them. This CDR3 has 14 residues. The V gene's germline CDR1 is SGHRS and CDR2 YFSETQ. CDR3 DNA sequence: TGCGCCAGCGTCATGGACAGCCCGGGACAGACCCAGTACTTC. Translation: CASVMDSPGQTQYF.

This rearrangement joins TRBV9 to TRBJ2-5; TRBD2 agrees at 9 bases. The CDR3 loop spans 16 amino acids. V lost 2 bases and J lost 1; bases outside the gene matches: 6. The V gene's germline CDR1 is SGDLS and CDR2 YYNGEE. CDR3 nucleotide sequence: TGTGCCAGCAGCGTTGGGGCGGGAGGGATCCAAGAGACCCAGTACTTC. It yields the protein CASSVGAGGIQETQYF.

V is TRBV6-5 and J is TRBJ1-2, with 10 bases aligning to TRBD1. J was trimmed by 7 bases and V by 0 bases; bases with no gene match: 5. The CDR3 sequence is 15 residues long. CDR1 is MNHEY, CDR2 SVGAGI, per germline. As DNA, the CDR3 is TGTGCCAGCAGTTACTCGATGGGACAGGGGTTTGGCTACACCTTC. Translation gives CASSYSMGQGFGYTF.

The CDR3 is CASSQAGQGNYNEQFF. The CDR3 nucleotides read TGCGCCAGCAGCCAGGCGGGACAGGGTAACTACAATGAGCAGTTCTTC. The rearrangement uses TRBV4-3 and TRBJ2-1; 9 positions agree with TRBD1. V shed 3 bases and J 3 bases; nucleotides not matched to a gene: 6. The CDR3 covers 16 residues. Germline-derived CDR1 and CDR2 are LGHNA and YSLEER.

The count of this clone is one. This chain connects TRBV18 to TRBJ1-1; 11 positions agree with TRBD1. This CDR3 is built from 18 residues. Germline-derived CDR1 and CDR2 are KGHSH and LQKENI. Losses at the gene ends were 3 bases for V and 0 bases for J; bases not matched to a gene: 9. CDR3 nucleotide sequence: TGTGCCAGCTCACCTTGGACAGGGGGCGAATTAATGAACACTGAAGCTTTCTTT. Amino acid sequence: CASSPWTGGELMNTEAFF.

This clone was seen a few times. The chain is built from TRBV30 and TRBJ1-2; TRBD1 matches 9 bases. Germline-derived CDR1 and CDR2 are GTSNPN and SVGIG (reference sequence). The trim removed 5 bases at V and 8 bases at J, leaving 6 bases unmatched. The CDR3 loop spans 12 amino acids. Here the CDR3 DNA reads TGTGCCTGGTCGAGGGACAGGGTAGGCTACACCTTC. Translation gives CAWSRDRVGYTF. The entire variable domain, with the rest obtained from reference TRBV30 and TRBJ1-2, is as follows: SQTIHQWPATLVQPVGSPLSLECTVEGTSNPNLYWYRQAAGRGLQLLFYSVGIGQISSEVPQNLSASRPQDRQFILSSKKLLLSDSGFYLCAWSRDRVGYTFGSGTRLTVV.

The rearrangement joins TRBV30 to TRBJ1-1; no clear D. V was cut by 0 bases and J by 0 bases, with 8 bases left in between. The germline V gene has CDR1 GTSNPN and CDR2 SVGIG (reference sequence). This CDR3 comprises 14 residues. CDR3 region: CAWSVTALNTEAFF. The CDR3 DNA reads TGTGCCTGGAGTGTAACAGCCCTGAACACTGAAGCTTTCTTT.

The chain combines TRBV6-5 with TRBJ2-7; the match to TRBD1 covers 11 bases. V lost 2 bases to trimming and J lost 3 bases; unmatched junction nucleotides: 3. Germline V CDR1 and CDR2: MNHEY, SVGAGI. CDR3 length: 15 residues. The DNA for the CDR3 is TGTGCCAGCAGTTACGAGGGGACAGGGGGCTACGAGCAGTACTTC. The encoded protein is CASSYEGTGGYEQYF.

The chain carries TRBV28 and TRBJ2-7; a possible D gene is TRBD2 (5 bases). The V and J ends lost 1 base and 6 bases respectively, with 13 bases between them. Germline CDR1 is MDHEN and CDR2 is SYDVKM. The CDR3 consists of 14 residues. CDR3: CASSLYQEVGEQYF. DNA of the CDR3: TGTGCCAGCAGTTTATATCAGGAGGTGGGCGAGCAGTACTTC.

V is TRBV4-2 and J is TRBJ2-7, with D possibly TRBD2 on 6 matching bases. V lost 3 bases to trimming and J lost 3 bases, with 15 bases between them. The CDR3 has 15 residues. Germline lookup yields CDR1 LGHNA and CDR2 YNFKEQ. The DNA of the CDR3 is TGTGCCAGCAGCCATACCCGGGACTCTGACTACGAGCAGTACTTC. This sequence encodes CASSHTRDSDYEQYF.

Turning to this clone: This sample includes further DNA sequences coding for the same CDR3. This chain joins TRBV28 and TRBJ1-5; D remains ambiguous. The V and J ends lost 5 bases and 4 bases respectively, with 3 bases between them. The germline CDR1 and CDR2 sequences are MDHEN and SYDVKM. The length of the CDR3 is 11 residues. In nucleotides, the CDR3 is TGTGCCAGCAGTCCAAATCAGCCCCAGCATTTT. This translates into CASSPNQPQHF.

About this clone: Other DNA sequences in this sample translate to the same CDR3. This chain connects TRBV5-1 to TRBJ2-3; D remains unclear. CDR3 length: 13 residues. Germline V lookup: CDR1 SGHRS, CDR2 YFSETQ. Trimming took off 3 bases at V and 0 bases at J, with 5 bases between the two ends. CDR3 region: CASSSSSTDTQYF. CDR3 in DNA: TGCGCCAGCAGCTCGAGTAGCACAGATACGCAGTATTTT.

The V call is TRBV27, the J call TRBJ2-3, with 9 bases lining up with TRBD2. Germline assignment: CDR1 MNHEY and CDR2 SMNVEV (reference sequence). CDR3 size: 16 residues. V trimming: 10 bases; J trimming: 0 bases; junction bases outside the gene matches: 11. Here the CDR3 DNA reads TGTGCCACGGCTCGGCTAGCGGGGTCTAGCACAGATACGCAGTATTTT. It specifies CATARLAGSSTDTQYF.

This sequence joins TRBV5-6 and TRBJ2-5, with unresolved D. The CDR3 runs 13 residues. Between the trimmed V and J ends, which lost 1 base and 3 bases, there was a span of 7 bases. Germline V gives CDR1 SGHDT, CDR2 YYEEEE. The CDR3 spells CASSLKQEETQYF. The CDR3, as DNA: TGTGCCAGCAGCTTGAAGCAGGAAGAGACCCAGTACTTC.

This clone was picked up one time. The CDR3 protein is CAWSRSRDYPSTDTQYF. CDR3 coding DNA: TGTGCCTGGAGCCGATCACGGGACTACCCTTCCACAGATACGCAGTATTTT. J is TRBJ2-3 and V is TRBV30; 7 nucleotides align to TRBD2. This CDR3 comprises 17 residues. Per the germline V gene, CDR1 is GTSNPN and CDR2 is SVGIG (reference sequence). Trimming cost V 3 bases and J 2 bases; bases outside gene matches: 14.

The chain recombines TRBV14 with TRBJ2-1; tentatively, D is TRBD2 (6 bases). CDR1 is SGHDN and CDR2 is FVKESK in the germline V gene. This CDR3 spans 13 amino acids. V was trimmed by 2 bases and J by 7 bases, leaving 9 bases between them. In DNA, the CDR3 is TGTGCCAGCAGCCAACTTAGCGGTAATGAGCAGTTCTTC. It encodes CASSQLSGNEQFF.

CDR3 loop: CASSQLAGGRGEQFF. CDR3 DNA sequence: TGTGCCAGCAGCCAGCTAGCGGGAGGGCGTGGTGAGCAGTTCTTC. The chain combines TRBV7-7 with TRBJ2-1; 12 nucleotides line up with TRBD2. Unmatched junction bases numbered 8, after V lost 5 bases and J lost 9 bases. The CDR3 has 15 residues. Germline V lookup: CDR1 SSHAT, CDR2 FNYEAQ (reference sequence).